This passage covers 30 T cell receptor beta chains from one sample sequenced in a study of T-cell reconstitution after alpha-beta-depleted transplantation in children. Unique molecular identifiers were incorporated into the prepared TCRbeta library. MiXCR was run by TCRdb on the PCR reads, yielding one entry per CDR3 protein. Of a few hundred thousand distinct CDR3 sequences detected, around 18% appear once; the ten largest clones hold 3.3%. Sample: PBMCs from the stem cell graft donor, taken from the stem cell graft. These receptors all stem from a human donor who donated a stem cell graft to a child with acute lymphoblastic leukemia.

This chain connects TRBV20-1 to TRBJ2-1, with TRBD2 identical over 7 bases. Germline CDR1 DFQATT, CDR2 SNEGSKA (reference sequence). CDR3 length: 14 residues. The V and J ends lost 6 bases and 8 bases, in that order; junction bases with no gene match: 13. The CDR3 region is CSAPGTTRGDEQFF. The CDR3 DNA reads TGCAGTGCCCCCGGGACTACCCGCGGGGATGAGCAGTTCTTC.

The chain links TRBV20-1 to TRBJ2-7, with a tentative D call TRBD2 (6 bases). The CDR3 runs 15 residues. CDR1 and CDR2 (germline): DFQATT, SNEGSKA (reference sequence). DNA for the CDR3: TGCAGGGCCATTCCTCCGGGCGGGGCATTCTACGAGCAGTACTTC. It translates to CRAIPPGGAFYEQYF.

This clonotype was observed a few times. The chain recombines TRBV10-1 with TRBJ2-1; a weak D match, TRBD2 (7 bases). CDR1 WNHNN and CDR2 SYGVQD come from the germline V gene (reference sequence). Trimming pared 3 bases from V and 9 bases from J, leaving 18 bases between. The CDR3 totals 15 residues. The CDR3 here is CASSEGNGGQAEQFF. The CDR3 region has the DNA TGCGCCAGCAGTGAAGGGAACGGGGGGCAGGCTGAGCAGTTCTTC.

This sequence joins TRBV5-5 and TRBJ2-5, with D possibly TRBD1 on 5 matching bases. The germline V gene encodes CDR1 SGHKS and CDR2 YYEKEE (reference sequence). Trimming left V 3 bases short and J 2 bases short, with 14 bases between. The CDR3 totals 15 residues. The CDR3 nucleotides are TGTGCCAGCAGCTCCCGCCCCAGGGCACAAGAGACCCAGTACTTC. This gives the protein CASSSRPRAQETQYF.

CDR3 nucleotide sequence: TGTGCCAGCAGCAAGAGGCTCGGGGGGAATCAGCCCCAGCATTTT. Its translation: CASSKRLGGNQPQHF. The rearrangement joins TRBV21-1 to TRBJ1-5; the table calls TRBD1, which could not be checked here. TRBV21-1 is a pseudogene segment. The CDR3 is 15 amino acids.

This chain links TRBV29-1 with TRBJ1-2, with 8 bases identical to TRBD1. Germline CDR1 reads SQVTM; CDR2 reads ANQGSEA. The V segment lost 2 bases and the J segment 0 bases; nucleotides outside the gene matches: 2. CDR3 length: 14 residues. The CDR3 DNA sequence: TGCAGCGTTGAACAGGGGGCTCCTAACTATGGCTACACCTTC. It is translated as CSVEQGAPNYGYTF.

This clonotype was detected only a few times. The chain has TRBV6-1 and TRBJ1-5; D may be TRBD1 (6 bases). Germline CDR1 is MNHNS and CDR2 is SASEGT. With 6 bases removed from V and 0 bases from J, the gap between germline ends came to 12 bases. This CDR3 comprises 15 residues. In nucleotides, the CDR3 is TGTGCCAGCAGCGGACAGCCTTATAGCAATCAGCCCCAGCATTTT. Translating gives CASSGQPYSNQPQHF.

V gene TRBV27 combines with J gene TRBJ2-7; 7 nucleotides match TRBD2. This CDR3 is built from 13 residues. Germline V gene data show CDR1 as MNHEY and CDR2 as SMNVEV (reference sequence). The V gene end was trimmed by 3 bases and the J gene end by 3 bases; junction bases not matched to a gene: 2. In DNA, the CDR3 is TGTGCCAGCAGTTTTGCGGGGGACTACGAGCAGTACTTC. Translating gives CASSFAGDYEQYF.

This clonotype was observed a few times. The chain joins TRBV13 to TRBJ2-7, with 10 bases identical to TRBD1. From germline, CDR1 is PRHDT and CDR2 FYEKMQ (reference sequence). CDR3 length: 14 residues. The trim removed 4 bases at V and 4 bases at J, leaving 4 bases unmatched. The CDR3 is CASSYGQGVYEQYF. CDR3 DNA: TGTGCCAGCAGCTACGGACAGGGGGTATACGAGCAGTACTTC.

The CDR3 DNA reads TGTGCCATAAACGCCGGGACAGGGGGCGGCACGAACACCGGGGAGCTGTTTTTT. Amino acid sequence: CAINAGTGGGTNTGELFF. The chain combines TRBV10-3 with TRBJ2-2; TRBD1 matches 12 bases. The V gene's germline CDR1 is ENHRY and CDR2 SYGVKD. The CDR3 loop spans 18 amino acids. After removal of 9 bases from V and 0 bases from J, the junction contained 11 bases not matched to a gene.

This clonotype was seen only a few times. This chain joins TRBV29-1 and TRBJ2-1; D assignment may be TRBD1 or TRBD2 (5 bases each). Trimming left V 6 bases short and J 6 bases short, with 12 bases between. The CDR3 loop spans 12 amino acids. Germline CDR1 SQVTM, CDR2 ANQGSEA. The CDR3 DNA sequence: TGCAGCGTGGGGGAGCTGGGCAATGAGCAGTTCTTC. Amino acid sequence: CSVGELGNEQFF.

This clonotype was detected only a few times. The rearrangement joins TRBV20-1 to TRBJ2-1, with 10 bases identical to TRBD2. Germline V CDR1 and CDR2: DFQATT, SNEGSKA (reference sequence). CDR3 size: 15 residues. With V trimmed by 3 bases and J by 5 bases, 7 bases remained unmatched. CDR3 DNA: TGCAGTGCTAGCACTAGCGGGATTGGGCACAATGAGCAGTTCTTC. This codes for CSASTSGIGHNEQFF.

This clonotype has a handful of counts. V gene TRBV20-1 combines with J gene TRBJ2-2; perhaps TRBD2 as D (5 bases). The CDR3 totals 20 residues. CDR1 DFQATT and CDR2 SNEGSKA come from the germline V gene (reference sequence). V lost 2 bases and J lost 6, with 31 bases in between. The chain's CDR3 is CSARSADPPLLVRSPGELFF. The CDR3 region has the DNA TGCAGTGCTAGATCCGCCGATCCCCCCTTACTAGTGAGGTCGCCCGGGGAGCTGTTTTTT.

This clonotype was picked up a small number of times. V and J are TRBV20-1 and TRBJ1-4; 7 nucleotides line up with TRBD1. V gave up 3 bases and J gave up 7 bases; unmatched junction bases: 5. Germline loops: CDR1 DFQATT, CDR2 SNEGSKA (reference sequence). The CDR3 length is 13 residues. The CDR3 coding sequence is TGCAGTGCTAGTCCAGGGGGAAGTGAAAAACTGTTTTTT. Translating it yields CSASPGGSEKLFF.

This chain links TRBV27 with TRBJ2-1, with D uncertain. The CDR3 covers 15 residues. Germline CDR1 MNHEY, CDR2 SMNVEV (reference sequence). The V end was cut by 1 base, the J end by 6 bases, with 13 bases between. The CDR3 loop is CASSLYLGQFNEQFF. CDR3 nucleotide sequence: TGTGCCAGCAGTTTATATTTAGGGCAGTTCAATGAGCAGTTCTTC.

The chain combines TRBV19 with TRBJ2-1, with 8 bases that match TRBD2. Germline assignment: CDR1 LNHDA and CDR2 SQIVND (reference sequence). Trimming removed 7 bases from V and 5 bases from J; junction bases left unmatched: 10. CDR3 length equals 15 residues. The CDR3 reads CASTIRTSSHNEQFF. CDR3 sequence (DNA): TGTGCCAGTACCATCCGGACTAGCAGCCACAATGAGCAGTTCTTC.

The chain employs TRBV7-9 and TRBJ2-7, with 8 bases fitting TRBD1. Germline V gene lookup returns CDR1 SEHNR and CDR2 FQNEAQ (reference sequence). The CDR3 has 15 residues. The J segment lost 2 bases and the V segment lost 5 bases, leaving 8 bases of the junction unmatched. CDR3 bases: TGTGCCAGCAGCCCAAGACAGGGGACCCCCTACGAGCAGTACTTC. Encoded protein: CASSPRQGTPYEQYF.

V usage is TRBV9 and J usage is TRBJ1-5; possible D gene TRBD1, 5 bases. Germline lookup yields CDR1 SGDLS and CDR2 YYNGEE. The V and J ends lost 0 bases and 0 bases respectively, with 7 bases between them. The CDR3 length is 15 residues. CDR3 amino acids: CASSVGGYSNQPQHF. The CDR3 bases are TGTGCCAGCAGCGTAGGGGGGTATAGCAATCAGCCCCAGCATTTT. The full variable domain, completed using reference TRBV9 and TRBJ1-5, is DSGVTQTPKHLITATGQRVTLRCSPRSGDLSVYWYQQSLDQGLQFLIQYYNGEERAKGNILERFSAQQFPDLHSELNLSSLELGDSALYFCASSVGGYSNQPQHFGDGTRLSIL.

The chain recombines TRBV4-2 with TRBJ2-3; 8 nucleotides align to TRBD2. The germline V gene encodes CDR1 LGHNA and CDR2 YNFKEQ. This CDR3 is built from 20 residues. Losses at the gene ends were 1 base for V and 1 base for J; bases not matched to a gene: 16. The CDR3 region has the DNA TGTGCCAGCAGCCAAGCATCCTTACTAGCGGTCTCAGATCGCACAGATACGCAGTATTTT. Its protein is CASSQASLLAVSDRTDTQYF.

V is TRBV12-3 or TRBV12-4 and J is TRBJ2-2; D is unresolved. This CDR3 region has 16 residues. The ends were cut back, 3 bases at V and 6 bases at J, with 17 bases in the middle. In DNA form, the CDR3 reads TGTGCCAGCAGTTTCCCCCCGTCCGGCCGGGCCGGGGAGCTGTTTTTT. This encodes CASSFPPSGRAGELFF.

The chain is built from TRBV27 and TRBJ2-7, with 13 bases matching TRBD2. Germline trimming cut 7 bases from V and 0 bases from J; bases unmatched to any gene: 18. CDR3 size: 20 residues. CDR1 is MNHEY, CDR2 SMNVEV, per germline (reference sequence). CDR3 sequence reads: CASNPSRTSGRFSGSYEQYF. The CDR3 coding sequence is TGTGCCAGCAACCCTTCCAGGACTAGCGGGAGATTTTCGGGCTCCTACGAGCAGTACTTC.

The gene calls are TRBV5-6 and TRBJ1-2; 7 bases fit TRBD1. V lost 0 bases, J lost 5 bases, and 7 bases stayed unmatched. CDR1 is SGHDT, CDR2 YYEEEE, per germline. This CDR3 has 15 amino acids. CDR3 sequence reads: CASSLEGHRGYGYTF. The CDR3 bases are TGTGCCAGCAGCTTGGAAGGGCACAGGGGTTATGGCTACACCTTC.

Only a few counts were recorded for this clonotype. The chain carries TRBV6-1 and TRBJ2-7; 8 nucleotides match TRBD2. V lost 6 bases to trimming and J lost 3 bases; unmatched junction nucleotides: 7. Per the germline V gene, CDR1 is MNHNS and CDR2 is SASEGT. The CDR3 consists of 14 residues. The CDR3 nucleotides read TGTGCCAGCAGCCTGACACTAGCGGACTACGAGCAGTACTTC. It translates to CASSLTLADYEQYF.

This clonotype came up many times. Here the CDR3 DNA reads TGTGCCAGTACCTCAGGGTCCTACAATGAGCAGTTCTTC. It specifies CASTSGSYNEQFF. This chain uses TRBV27 with TRBJ2-1, with D tentatively TRBD1 (5 bases). Germline CDR1 is MNHEY and CDR2 is SMNVEV (reference sequence). With 9 bases removed from V and 1 base from J, the gap between germline ends came to 10 bases. This CDR3 has 13 amino acids.

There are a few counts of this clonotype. CDR3 in amino acids: CSARATGLGEQFF. As DNA, the CDR3 is TGCAGTGCTAGAGCCACGGGGTTGGGAGAGCAGTTCTTC. The V call is TRBV20-1, the J call TRBJ2-1; D may be TRBD2 (5 bases). The ends were cut back, 1 base at V and 10 bases at J, with 14 bases in the middle. Germline assignment: CDR1 DFQATT and CDR2 SNEGSKA (reference sequence). This CDR3 has 13 amino acids.

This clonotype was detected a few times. CDR3 protein: CASSLPLWAGDSETQYF. DNA for the CDR3: TGTGCCAGCAGCTTACCGTTGTGGGCGGGAGATTCGGAGACCCAGTACTTC. The J gene is TRBJ2-5, the V gene TRBV7-8, with 7 bases identical to TRBD2. CDR1 is SGHVS and CDR2 is FQNEAQ in the germline V gene. CDR3 length equals 17 residues. V was clipped by 2 bases and J by 5 bases; unmatched bases: 14.

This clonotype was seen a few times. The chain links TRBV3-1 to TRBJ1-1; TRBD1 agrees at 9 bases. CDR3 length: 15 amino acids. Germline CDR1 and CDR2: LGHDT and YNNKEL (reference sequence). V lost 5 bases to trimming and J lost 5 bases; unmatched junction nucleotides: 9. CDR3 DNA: TGTGCCAGCAGCTACCCTGGACAGGGGTTAACTGAAGCTTTCTTT. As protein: CASSYPGQGLTEAFF. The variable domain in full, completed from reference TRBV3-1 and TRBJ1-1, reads DTAVSQTPKYLVTQMGNDKSIKCEQNLGHDTMYWYKQDSKKFLKIMFSYNNKELIINETVPNRFSPKSPDKAHLNLHINSLELGDSAVYFCASSYPGQGLTEAFFGQGTRLTVV.

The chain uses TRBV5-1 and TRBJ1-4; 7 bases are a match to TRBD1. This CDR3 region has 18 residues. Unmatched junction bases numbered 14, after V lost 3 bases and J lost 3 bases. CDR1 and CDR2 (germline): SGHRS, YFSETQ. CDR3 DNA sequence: TGCGCCAGCAGCTCCAGTCGACAGGGACTCTTAGCTAATGAAAAACTGTTTTTT. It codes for CASSSSRQGLLANEKLFF.

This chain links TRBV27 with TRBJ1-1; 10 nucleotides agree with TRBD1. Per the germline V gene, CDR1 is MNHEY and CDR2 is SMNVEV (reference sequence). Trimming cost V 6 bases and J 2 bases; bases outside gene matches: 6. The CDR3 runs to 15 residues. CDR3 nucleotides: TGTGCCAGCAGACGGGACAGGGGTATCAACACTGAAGCTTTCTTT. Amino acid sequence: CASRRDRGINTEAFF.

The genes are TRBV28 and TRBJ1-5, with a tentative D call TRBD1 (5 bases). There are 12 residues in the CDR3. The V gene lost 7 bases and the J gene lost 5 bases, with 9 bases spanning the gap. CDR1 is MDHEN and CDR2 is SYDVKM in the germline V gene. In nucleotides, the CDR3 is TGTGCCAGCACCGGGGGTCATCAGCCCCAGCATTTT. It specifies CASTGGHQPQHF.